Sequencing of this T cell receptor beta chain was carried out in a study of T cell clones after liver transplantation. The repertoire was sequenced with immunoSEQ multiplex PCR; TCRdb's copy has only in-frame clones and lacks some. The table records 20,000 to 25,000 clones, roughly 74% of them present only once. As regards this clone: Its antigen is as yet unknown.

Sorting of unstimulated PBMCs yielded separate CD3+CD4+ and CD3+CD8+ fractions. CDR1 is SGHDN, CDR2 FVKESK, per germline. This CDR3 contains 18 residues. Trimming cost V 2 bases and J 9 bases, with 25 bases left between them. Study-wide points: Small, mixed patient groups and varying post-transplant times limit these conclusions.

V gene TRBV14 combines with J gene TRBJ2-2; the D is unclear. The material sequenced was CD8+ T cells from blood, taken around 54 months after liver transplant. The receptor comes from a human patient who received a liver transplant. Some T cells may be graft donor cells. The CDR3 protein is CASSQSRVSRTYARELFF. In DNA, the CDR3 is TGTGCCAGCAGCCAATCCCGCGTTTCGAGGACCTACGCGAGGGAGCTGTTTTTT.